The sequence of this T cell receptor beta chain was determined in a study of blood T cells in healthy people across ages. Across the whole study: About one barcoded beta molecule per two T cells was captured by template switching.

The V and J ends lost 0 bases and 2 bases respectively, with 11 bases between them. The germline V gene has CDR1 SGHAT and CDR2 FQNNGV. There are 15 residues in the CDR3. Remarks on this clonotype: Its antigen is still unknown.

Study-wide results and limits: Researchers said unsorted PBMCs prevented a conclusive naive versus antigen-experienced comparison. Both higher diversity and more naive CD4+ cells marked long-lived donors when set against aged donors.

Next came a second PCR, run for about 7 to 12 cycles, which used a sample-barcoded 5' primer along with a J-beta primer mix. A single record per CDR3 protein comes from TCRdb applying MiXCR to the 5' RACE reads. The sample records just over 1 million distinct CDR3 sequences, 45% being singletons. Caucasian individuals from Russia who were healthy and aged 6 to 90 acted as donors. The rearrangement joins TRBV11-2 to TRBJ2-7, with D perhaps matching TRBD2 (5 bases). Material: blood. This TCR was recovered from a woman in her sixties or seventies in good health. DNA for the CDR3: TGTGCCAGCAGCTTAGACCTAGCTTTTACCTACGAGCAGTACTTC. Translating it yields CASSLDLAFTYEQYF.